This T cell receptor beta chain is drawn from a study of radiation and T cells in renal cell carcinoma. Using immunoSEQ multiplex PCR, the repertoire was profiled, and TCRdb retains in-frame clones only, with some absent. The data show roughly 120,000 clones, 80% to 90% seen once. Time point described: blood 2 weeks post-SBRT. Specified treatment: 15 Gy SBRT to primary tumor, nephrectomy 4 weeks later. Radiation-treated patients gave blood at baseline, week 2 and week 4. Source: blood, taken from a patient whose treatment included radiotherapy and nephrectomy. This clonotype was obtained from a woman aged 60-75 years with renal cell carcinoma.

The DNA of the CDR3 is TGTGCCAGCAGCCCCGACAGGGACGGTCAGCCCCAGCATTTT. Amino acid sequence: CASSPDRDGQPQHF. The rearrangement uses TRBV7-3 and TRBJ1-5; 7 bases line up with TRBD1. CDR1 is SGHTA, CDR2 FQGTGA, per germline. The CDR3 sequence is 14 residues long. After removal of 5 bases from V and 6 bases from J, the junction contained 7 bases not matched to a gene. The whole variable domain, filled in from reference TRBV7-3 and TRBJ1-5, reads GAGVSQTPSNKVTEKGKYVELRCDPISGHTALYWYRQSLGQGPEFLIYFQGTGAADDSGLPNDRFFAVRPEGSVSTLKIQRTERGDSAVYLCASSPDRDGQPQHFGDGTRLSIL.